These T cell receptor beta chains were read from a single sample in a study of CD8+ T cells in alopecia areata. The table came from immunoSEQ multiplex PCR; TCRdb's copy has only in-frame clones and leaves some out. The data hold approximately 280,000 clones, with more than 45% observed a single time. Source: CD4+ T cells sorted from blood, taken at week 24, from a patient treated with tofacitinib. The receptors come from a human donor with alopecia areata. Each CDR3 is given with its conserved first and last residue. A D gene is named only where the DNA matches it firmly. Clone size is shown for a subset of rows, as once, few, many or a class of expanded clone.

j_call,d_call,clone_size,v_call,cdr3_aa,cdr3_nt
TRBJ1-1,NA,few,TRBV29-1,CSVERRMNTEAFF,TGCAGCGTTGAACGGCGGATGAACACTGAAGCTTTCTTT
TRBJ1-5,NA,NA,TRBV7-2,CASSPVRGAQPQHF,TGTGCCAGCAGCCCGGTCCGGGGCGCACAGCCCCAGCATTTT
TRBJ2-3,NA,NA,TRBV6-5,CASSRIGDTQYF,TGTGCCAGCAGCCGGATAGGAGATACGCAGTATTTT
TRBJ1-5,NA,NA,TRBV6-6,CASSWTADQPQHF,TGTGCCAGCAGTTGGACGGCAGATCAGCCCCAGCATTTT
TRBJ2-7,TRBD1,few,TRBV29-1,CSARRDRVTYEQYF,TGCAGCGCCCGCCGGGACAGGGTAACCTACGAGCAGTACTTC
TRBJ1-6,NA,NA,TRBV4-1,CASSQDKTSYLNSPLHF,TGCGCCAGCAGCCAAGATAAAACCAGTTACCTTAATTCACCCCTCCACTTT
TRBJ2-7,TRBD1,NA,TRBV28,CASSSPGQGAYEQYF,TGTGCCAGCAGTTCACCCGGACAGGGGGCGTACGAGCAGTACTTC
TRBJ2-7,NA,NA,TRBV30,CATNRGGSYEQYF,TGTGCTACCAACAGGGGGGGTTCCTACGAGCAGTACTTC
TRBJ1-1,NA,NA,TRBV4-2,CASSFPYTEAFF,TGTGCCAGCAGTTTCCCCTACACTGAAGCTTTCTTT
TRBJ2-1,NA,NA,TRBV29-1,CSVAGTSYSEQFF,TGCAGCGTCGCCGGGACGTCATATTCTGAGCAGTTCTTC
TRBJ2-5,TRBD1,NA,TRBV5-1,CASSYRGETQYF,TGCGCCAGCAGCTACAGGGGTGAGACCCAGTACTTC
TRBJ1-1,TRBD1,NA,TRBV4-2,CASSQGQGRGTEAFF,TGTGCCAGCAGCCAAGGACAGGGGCGGGGGACTGAAGCTTTCTTT
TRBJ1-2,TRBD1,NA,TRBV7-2,CASSAPGQINYGYTF,TGTGCCAGCAGCGCCCCGGGACAGATTAACTATGGCTACACCTTC
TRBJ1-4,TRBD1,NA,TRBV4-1,CASSLGTDNEKLFF,TGCGCCAGCAGCCTAGGGACAGACAATGAAAAACTGTTTTTT
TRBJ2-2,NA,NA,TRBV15,CATSRQSWDGELFF,TGTGCCACCAGCAGACAGTCGTGGGACGGGGAGCTGTTTTTT
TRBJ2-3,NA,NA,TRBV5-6,CASSFYRVTDTQYF,TGTGCCAGCAGCTTCTACAGGGTCACAGATACGCAGTATTTT
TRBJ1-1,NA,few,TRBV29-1,CSVGVDSSPTEAFF,TGCAGCGTTGGGGTCGACAGCAGTCCCACTGAAGCTTTCTTT
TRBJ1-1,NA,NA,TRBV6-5,CASGSGGTTEAFF,TGTGCCAGCGGGTCGGGGGGTACGACTGAAGCTTTCTTT
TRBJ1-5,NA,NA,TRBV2,CASRGRLGSNQPQHF,TGTGCCAGCAGAGGGAGGCTTGGAAGCAATCAGCCCCAGCATTTT
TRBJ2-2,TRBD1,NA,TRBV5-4,CASSTGTGEKPGELFF,TGTGCCAGCAGCACCGGGACAGGGGAGAAACCCGGGGAGCTGTTTTTT
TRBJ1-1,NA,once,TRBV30,CAWSVGGPGTEAFF,TGTGCCTGGAGTGTAGGAGGGCCCGGGACTGAAGCTTTCTTT
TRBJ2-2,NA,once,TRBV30,CAWTSGAGAYSGELFF,TGTGCCTGGACCAGTGGGGCAGGGGCGTATTCCGGGGAGCTGTTTTTT
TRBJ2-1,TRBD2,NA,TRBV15,CATSLGLASRYNEQFF,TGTGCCACCAGCCTGGGACTAGCGAGTCGATACAATGAGCAGTTCTTC
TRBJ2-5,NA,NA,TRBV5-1,CASSSQGPPETQYF,TGCGCCAGCAGCTCGCAGGGACCCCCAGAGACCCAGTACTTC
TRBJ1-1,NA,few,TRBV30,CAWNPGSLNTEAFF,TGTGCCTGGAATCCGGGTTCCTTGAACACTGAAGCTTTCTTT
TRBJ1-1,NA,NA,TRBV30,CAWSLARNTEAFF,TGTGCCTGGAGCTTGGCGAGGAACACTGAAGCTTTCTTT
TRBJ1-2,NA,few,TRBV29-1,CSDFSQGINYGYTF,TGCAGCGATTTCTCTCAGGGGATCAACTATGGCTACACCTTC
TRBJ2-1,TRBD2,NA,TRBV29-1,CSFNLAGGPSEQFF,TGCAGCTTCAACCTAGCGGGGGGTCCCAGTGAGCAGTTCTTC
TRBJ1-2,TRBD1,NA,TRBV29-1,CSVVLIRDRGRAANYGYTF,TGCAGCGTTGTCCTCATCCGGGACAGGGGGCGAGCCGCTAACTATGGCTACACCTTC
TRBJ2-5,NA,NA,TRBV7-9,CASSLQQGQYF,TGTGCCAGCAGCTTACAACAGGGCCAGTACTTC
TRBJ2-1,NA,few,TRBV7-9,CASSPLTGHDHEQFF,TGTGCCAGCAGCCCACTAACTGGACATGACCATGAGCAGTTCTTC
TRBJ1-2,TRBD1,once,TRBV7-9,CASSQGVAAGYTF,TGTGCCAGCAGCCAGGGGGTGGCGGCTGGCTACACCTTC
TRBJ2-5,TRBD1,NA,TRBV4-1,CASSQAGQGLETQYF,TGCGCCAGCAGCCAAGCGGGACAGGGGTTGGAGACCCAGTACTTC
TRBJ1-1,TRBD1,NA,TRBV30,CAWSGTARRAFF,TGTGCCTGGTCCGGGACAGCCCGTCGAGCTTTCTTT
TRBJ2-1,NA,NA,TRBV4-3,CASSQDSLVNNEQFF,TGCGCCAGCAGCCAAGATAGTTTAGTAAACAATGAGCAGTTCTTC
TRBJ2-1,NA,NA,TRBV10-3,CAISERQVTYNEQFF,TGTGCCATCAGTGAAAGGCAGGTAACCTACAATGAGCAGTTCTTC
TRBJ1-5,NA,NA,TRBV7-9,CASSLGISNQPQHF,TGTGCCAGCAGCTTAGGAATTAGCAATCAGCCCCAGCATTTT
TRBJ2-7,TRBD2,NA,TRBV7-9,CASSRTSGVYEQYF,TGTGCCAGCAGCCGGACTAGCGGAGTCTACGAGCAGTACTTC
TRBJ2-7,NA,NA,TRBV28,CASLLGGSKIHEQYF,TGTGCCAGCCTACTAGGAGGGAGCAAGATCCACGAGCAGTACTTC
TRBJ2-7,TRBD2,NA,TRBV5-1,CASSSRTSSYEQYF,TGCGCCAGCAGCTCCCGGACTAGCTCCTACGAGCAGTACTTC
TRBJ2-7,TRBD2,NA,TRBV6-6,CASSRGSGDLYEQYF,TGTGCCAGCAGCCGAGGGAGCGGGGACCTCTACGAGCAGTACTTC
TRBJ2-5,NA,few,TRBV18,CASSQTGMETQYF,TGTGCCAGCTCACAGACCGGGATGGAGACCCAGTACTTC
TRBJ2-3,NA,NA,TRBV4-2,CASSQDSASHTDTQYF,TGTGCCAGCAGCCAAGATTCGGCCAGTCACACAGATACGCAGTATTTT
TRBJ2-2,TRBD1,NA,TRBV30,CAGRTGRFTGELFF,TGTGCCGGTAGGACAGGGAGGTTCACCGGGGAGCTGTTTTTT
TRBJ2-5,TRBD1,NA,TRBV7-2,CASSMGYRRTGKETQYF,TGTGCCAGCAGCATGGGCTACCGGAGGACAGGGAAAGAGACCCAGTACTTC
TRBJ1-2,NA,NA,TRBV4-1,CASSQVGLSNYGYTF,TGCGCCAGCAGCCAAGTGGGGCTTTCTAACTATGGCTACACCTTC
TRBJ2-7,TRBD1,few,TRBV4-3,CASSQRTGALYEQYF,TGCGCCAGCAGCCAACGGACAGGGGCCCTCTACGAGCAGTACTTC
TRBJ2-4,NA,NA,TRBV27,CASRRQSGAQNIQYF,TGTGCCAGCAGAAGACAGTCTGGAGCCCAAAACATTCAGTACTTC
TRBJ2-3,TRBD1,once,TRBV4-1,CASSPTPDRAAGDTQYF,TGCGCCAGCAGCCCTACCCCGGACAGGGCCGCGGGGGATACGCAGTATTTT
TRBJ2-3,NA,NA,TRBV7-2,CASSLVRAVADTQYF,TGTGCCAGCAGCTTAGTACGGGCAGTGGCAGATACGCAGTATTTT
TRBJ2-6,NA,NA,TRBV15,CATSRDWGVTANVLTF,TGTGCCACCAGCAGAGATTGGGGGGTAACGGCCAACGTCCTGACTTTC
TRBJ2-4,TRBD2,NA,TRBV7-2,CASSFGLVFGKNIQYF,TGTGCCAGCAGCTTCGGACTAGTGTTCGGCAAAAACATTCAGTACTTC
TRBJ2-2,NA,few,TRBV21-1,CASSCGPANTGELFF,TGTGCCAGCAGTTGCGGGCCAGCGAACACCGGGGAGCTGTTTTTT
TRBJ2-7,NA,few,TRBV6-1,CASRQSGTYEQYF,TGTGCCAGCAGGCAATCCGGGACATACGAGCAGTACTTC
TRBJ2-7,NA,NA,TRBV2,CASTDLDSYEQYF,TGTGCCAGCACTGATCTCGACTCCTACGAGCAGTACTTC